This T cell receptor beta chain comes out of a study of early T cells in non-severe SARS-CoV-2 infection. Turning to the study itself: Unpaired chains resulted from sequencing bulk RNA of unsorted whole blood.

This clonotype was recorded at least ten times. Its antigen is unidentified. Overall study findings and caveats: The matching step, a VDJdb search, favored anti-spike CD8 responses and missed private and CD4 specificities.

Germline CDR1 reads MNHEY; CDR2 reads SVGAGI. Deletions cut 8 bases from V and 5 bases from J, with 10 bases between. The CDR3 runs to 13 residues. As part of library construction, unique molecular identifiers were attached to individual cDNA molecules. TCRdb passed the 5' RACE reads through MiXCR, listing each CDR3 protein once. The sample holds around 33,000 distinct CDR3 sequences, roughly 4.5% seen once. J is TRBJ1-6 and V is TRBV6-5; D may be TRBD1 (5 bases). Sequencing was carried out using whole blood. This sequence was found in an adult who was a healthcare worker with PCR-confirmed SARS-CoV-2 infection or an uninfected control (not recorded which). The CDR3 region is CASHGANNSPLHF. Written as DNA, the CDR3 is TGTGCCAGCCATGGGGCGAATAATTCACCCCTCCACTTT.